Each of the 30 T cell receptor beta chains below was sequenced from the same sample in a study of T-cell memory formation after mild COVID-19. TCRdb re-called the 5' RACE reads through MiXCR, storing one row per CDR3 protein. The sample has approximately 260,000 distinct CDR3 sequences; over 15% are singletons. The specimen sequenced was PBMCs or a T cell subset sorted from them (not recorded which). These receptors were obtained from a man younger than 35 who had mild COVID-19 (a few samples of this study predate the infection). Cell type and time point are not known.

This clonotype has at least ten counts. The chain combines TRBV5-1 with TRBJ1-1; no clear D. The CDR3 has 12 amino acids. The V end was cut by 7 bases, the J end by 1 base, with 8 bases between. CDR1 is SGHRS and CDR2 is YFSETQ in the germline V gene. CDR3 loop: CASGLENTEAFF. Written as DNA, the CDR3 is TGCGCCAGCGGGCTCGAGAACACTGAAGCTTTCTTT.

V usage is TRBV6-5 and J usage is TRBJ1-5; D remains ambiguous. The CDR3 is 15 residues long. Trimming took 6 bases from V and 2 from J, leaving 14 bases between them. CDR1 and CDR2 from the germline V gene are MNHEY and SVGAGI. For the CDR3, the DNA is TGTGCCAGCAGGCCCAGGACCGGACGCAATCAGCCCCAGCATTTT. Encoded protein: CASRPRTGRNQPQHF.

Ten or more counts support this clonotype. This chain links TRBV4-3 with TRBJ1-3; a possible D gene is TRBD1 (6 bases). CDR1 is LGHNA, CDR2 YSLEER, per germline. The CDR3 extends over 14 amino acids. Trimming cost V 5 bases and J 7 bases, with 15 bases left between them. The CDR3 region has the DNA TGCGCCAGCAGCGCGGCAGGGGCGGCGAACACCATATATTTT. Translation gives CASSAAGAANTIYF.

This clonotype occurred a few times. This sequence joins TRBV5-1 and TRBJ2-7; D gene ambiguous. This CDR3 contains 16 residues. Germline V gives CDR1 SGHRS, CDR2 YFSETQ. The V end lost 0 bases, the J end lost 1 base, and 14 bases lay between the germline ends. CDR3 in DNA: TGCGCCAGCAGCTTGGGGTTAGGGCAGCAGTCCTACGAGCAGTACTTC. This gives the protein CASSLGLGQQSYEQYF.

This chain uses TRBV7-9 with TRBJ2-5; D gene unclear. Germline loops: CDR1 SEHNR, CDR2 FQNEAQ (reference sequence). Trimming removed 4 bases at V and 5 bases at J, with 11 bases between. CDR3 length: 13 amino acids. CDR3 sequence (DNA): TGTGCCAGCAGCTCTTACCCTGCGGAGACCCAGTACTTC. Translated: CASSSYPAETQYF.

V and J are TRBV29-1 and TRBJ2-1; no reliable D call. V was cut by 6 bases and J by 1 base, with 13 bases left in between. This CDR3 contains 14 residues. In germline, CDR1 is SQVTM, CDR2 ANQGSEA. In nucleotides, the CDR3 is TGCAGCGTCTTCGGCAGTCTATCCTACAATGAGCAGTTCTTC. Protein: CSVFGSLSYNEQFF.

This clonotype was detected only a few times. The chain is built from TRBV11-2 and TRBJ1-1; TRBD1 might be the D (6 bases). Germline V gene lookup returns CDR1 SGHAT and CDR2 FQNNGV. The CDR3 contains 15 residues. With 5 bases removed from V and 0 bases from J, the gap between germline ends came to 13 bases. The CDR3 coding sequence is TGTGCCAGCAGCCAGGTGGGGGCTTTGAACACTGAAGCTTTCTTT. Its translation: CASSQVGALNTEAFF.

This clonotype was counted a few times. This chain joins TRBV25-1 and TRBJ2-1; 8 bases match TRBD1. V shed 10 bases, J shed 0 bases, and the junction held 8 bases outside the gene matches. The CDR3 has 15 amino acids. Looked up from germline, CDR1 is MGHDK and CDR2 is SYGVNS. The DNA for the CDR3 is TGTGCCACCTCAGGGGGCCGCAGCTCCTACAATGAGCAGTTCTTC. It yields the protein CATSGGRSSYNEQFF.

This clonotype was detected a few times. The chain couples TRBV5-1 to TRBJ2-7; TRBD2 might be the D (5 bases). Trimming cost V 2 bases and J 6 bases, with 15 bases left between them. Germline V lookup: CDR1 SGHRS, CDR2 YFSETQ. The CDR3 is 14 residues long. The CDR3 loop is CASSFVSGLLEQYF. The CDR3, as DNA: TGCGCCAGCAGCTTTGTTTCAGGACTCCTCGAGCAGTACTTC. The entire variable domain, with the rest obtained from reference TRBV5-1 and TRBJ2-7, is as follows: KAGVTQTPRYLIKTRGQQVTLSCSPISGHRSVSWYQQTPGQGLQFLFEYFSETQRNKGNFPGRFSGRQFSNSRSEMNVSTLELGDSALYLCASSFVSGLLEQYFGPGTRLTVT.

This clonotype has only a few counts. One end of the junction does not line up with germline, which may come from a read error. The CDR3 loop is CASSLSGGRQETQYF. CDR3 sequence (DNA): TGTGCTAGCAGCTTAAGCGGGGGGCGGCAGGAGACCCAGTACTTC. This chain uses TRBV7-7 with TRBJ2-5; 9 bases match TRBD2. The length of the CDR3 is 15 residues. Germline CDR1 SSHAT, CDR2 FNYEAQ (reference sequence).

This clonotype has only a few counts. The chain uses TRBV30 and TRBJ2-1; the D gene is possibly TRBD1 (6 bases). Germline assignment: CDR1 GTSNPN and CDR2 SVGIG (reference sequence). Trimming took 1 base from V and 2 from J, leaving 6 bases between them. The CDR3 is made up of 13 amino acids. CDR3 protein: CAWSGTAYNEQFF. CDR3 DNA sequence: TGTGCCTGGAGTGGGACAGCCTACAATGAGCAGTTCTTC.

The J gene is TRBJ2-3, the V gene TRBV4-2; D is unresolved. Germline loops: CDR1 LGHNA, CDR2 YNFKEQ. The V and J ends lost 1 base and 0 bases respectively, with 5 bases between them. The CDR3 runs to 14 residues. CDR3 nucleotides: TGTGCCAGCAGCCAAGCTGAAAGCACAGATACGCAGTATTTT. This codes for CASSQAESTDTQYF.

The chain uses TRBV5-1 and TRBJ2-2; no definite D call. V was shortened by 3 bases and J by 2 bases, with 8 bases between the two germline ends. From germline, CDR1 is SGHRS and CDR2 YFSETQ. The CDR3 covers 14 residues. The CDR3 region is CASSSDGNTGELFF. CDR3 bases: TGCGCCAGCAGCTCAGACGGTAACACCGGGGAGCTGTTTTTT.

The chain carries TRBV6-5 and TRBJ2-3, with 8 bases that match TRBD1. J gave up 3 bases and V 4 bases, and 9 bases lay outside the gene matches. Germline assignment: CDR1 MNHEY and CDR2 SVGAGI. The CDR3 covers 16 residues. DNA for the CDR3: TGTGCCAGCAGTTCTACAGGGGGGCCTGTTACAGATACGCAGTATTTT. Translating it yields CASSSTGGPVTDTQYF.

The table lists this clonotype with a few counts. The genes are TRBV20-1 and TRBJ1-1, with D perhaps TRBD1 (5 bases). V shed 2 bases and J shed 0 bases, with 13 bases lying between them. This CDR3 spans 15 amino acids. Germline V lookup: CDR1 DFQATT, CDR2 SNEGSKA (reference sequence). The CDR3 coding sequence is TGCAGTGCTAGATGGGAGAGGGGCATGAACACTGAAGCTTTCTTT. The encoded protein is CSARWERGMNTEAFF.

This clonotype was detected only a few times. V usage is TRBV6-2 or TRBV6-3 and J usage is TRBJ2-1, with a possible D match to TRBD2 (7 bases). Trimming pared 7 bases from V and 14 bases from J, leaving 18 bases between. CDR1 and CDR2 (germline): MNHEY, SVGEGT. CDR3 length equals 12 residues. CDR3 in amino acids: CASTEGGGTEFF. The CDR3 DNA is TGTGCCAGCACCGAGGGGGGGGGTACGGAGTTCTTC.

The genes are TRBV12-3 or TRBV12-4 and TRBJ2-1; no clear D gene. V was cut by 6 bases and J by 8 bases, with 11 bases left in between. The CDR3 runs to 12 residues. The CDR3 nucleotides are TGTGCCAGCAGGGACCTGATCGATGAGCAGTTCTTC. Translated: CASRDLIDEQFF.

This clonotype came up a few times. The chain is built from TRBV5-1 and TRBJ2-3; a weak D match, TRBD1 (6 bases). Germline-derived CDR1 and CDR2 are SGHRS and YFSETQ. This CDR3 is 17 amino acids long. The ends were cut back, 3 bases at V and 5 bases at J, with 22 bases in the middle. In nucleotides, the CDR3 is TGCGCCAGCAGCTGGCCCCCCGGACAGTCCTTCCGAGATACGCAGTATTTT. Protein sequence: CASSWPPGQSFRDTQYF. Supplemented by reference TRBV5-1 and TRBJ2-3, the full variable domain reads KAGVTQTPRYLIKTRGQQVTLSCSPISGHRSVSWYQQTPGQGLQFLFEYFSETQRNKGNFPGRFSGRQFSNSRSEMNVSTLELGDSALYLCASSWPPGQSFRDTQYFGPGTRLTVL.

The rearrangement joins TRBV11-2 to TRBJ2-1; the D is unclear. V was pared by 1 base and J by 8 bases, with 9 bases between. CDR1 and CDR2 from the germline V gene are SGHAT and FQNNGV. This CDR3 comprises 13 residues. Here the CDR3 DNA reads TGTGCCAGCAGCTTAGCCGCTCGCTATGAGCAGTTCTTC. Protein sequence: CASSLAARYEQFF.

This clonotype turned up a few times. CDR3 loop: CASSENGYGYTF. In nucleotides, the CDR3 is TGTGCCAGCAGTGAGAATGGTTATGGCTACACCTTC. The chain recombines TRBV2 with TRBJ1-2; D is undetermined. The CDR3 has 12 residues. Trimming cost V 3 bases and J 5 bases, with 7 bases left between them. CDR1 SNHLY and CDR2 FYNNEI come from the germline V gene.

The CDR3 DNA sequence: TGTGCCAGCAGCGTAGATCAGGGGGGGGGCTACAATGAGCAGTTCTTC. Translated: CASSVDQGGGYNEQFF. The V call is TRBV9, the J call TRBJ2-1, with D perhaps being TRBD1 or TRBD2 (7 bases each). V gave up 0 bases and J gave up 3 bases, with 13 bases separating them. The CDR3 sequence is 16 residues long. Germline V CDR1 and CDR2: SGDLS, YYNGEE. The full variable domain, rest sourced from reference TRBV9 and TRBJ2-1, is DSGVTQTPKHLITATGQRVTLRCSPRSGDLSVYWYQQSLDQGLQFLIQYYNGEERAKGNILERFSAQQFPDLHSELNLSSLELGDSALYFCASSVDQGGGYNEQFFGPGTRLTVL.

The gene calls are TRBV3-1 and TRBJ1-4; the match to TRBD1 covers 8 bases. J was trimmed by 6 bases and V by 4 bases; bases with no gene match: 7. Per germline, CDR1 LGHDT and CDR2 YNNKEL (reference sequence). There are 15 residues in the CDR3. CDR3 bases: TGTGCCAGCAGCCTCCATGGGACAGGAGATGAAAAACTGTTTTTT. Translation: CASSLHGTGDEKLFF.

This clonotype was counted a few times. The chain employs TRBV7-2 and TRBJ2-1, with a weak D call TRBD1 (5 bases). V lost 4 bases and J 10 bases, leaving 14 bases between the germline ends. Germline CDR1 and CDR2: SGHTA and FQGNSA. The CDR3 sequence is 13 residues long. The CDR3 DNA is TGTGCCAGCAGCTCGTCCAGGGCGGACGAGCAGTTCTTC. The encoded protein is CASSSSRADEQFF.

This clonotype has a handful of counts. The rearrangement links TRBV4-1 to TRBJ2-7; 7 nucleotides line up with TRBD2. The germline CDR1 and CDR2 sequences are MGHRA and YSYEKL. Trimming at V came to 1 base and at J to 4 bases, leaving 10 bases not matched to a gene. The CDR3 is made up of 16 amino acids. DNA of the CDR3: TGCGCCAGCAGCCAAGGACGGGGGGACCCCCCTTACGAGCAGTACTTC. Residues: CASSQGRGDPPYEQYF.

The chain carries TRBV20-1 and TRBJ2-7; no clear D gene. The CDR3 covers 14 residues. Germline V CDR1 and CDR2: DFQATT, SNEGSKA (reference sequence). Trimming shortened V by 3 bases and J by 4 bases, and 16 bases separated the two germline ends. CDR3 loop: CSASKPHGLYEQYF. In DNA form, the CDR3 reads TGCAGTGCTAGTAAGCCCCACGGCCTATACGAGCAGTACTTC.

The V and J genes are TRBV25-1 and TRBJ2-3, with a tentative D call TRBD1 (5 bases). The germline V gene encodes CDR1 MGHDK and CDR2 SYGVNS. Trimming left V 3 bases short and J 0 bases short, with 13 bases between. This CDR3 is 16 amino acids long. The CDR3 region has the DNA TGTGCCAGCAGTGAGTTAACAGGAACCAGCACAGATACGCAGTATTTT. It encodes CASSELTGTSTDTQYF.

The chain has TRBV29-1 and TRBJ2-3, with 7 bases that match TRBD2. In germline, CDR1 is SQVTM, CDR2 ANQGSEA. CDR3 length: 15 amino acids. The V gene end was trimmed by 2 bases and the J gene end by 2 bases; junction bases not matched to a gene: 7. Written as DNA, the CDR3 is TGCAGCGTTGAATTTGCGGGAGATAACACAGATACGCAGTATTTT. This gives the protein CSVEFAGDNTDTQYF.

The V and J genes are TRBV10-3 and TRBJ2-4; 9 bases agree with TRBD1. V was clipped by 4 bases and J by 1 base; unmatched bases: 2. Per germline, CDR1 ENHRY and CDR2 SYGVKD. The CDR3 consists of 15 residues. In DNA, the CDR3 is TGTGCCATCAGTGTTGGACAGGGGGCCAAAAACATTCAGTACTTC. Translation: CAISVGQGAKNIQYF.

The chain combines TRBV23-1 with TRBJ2-1; D is tentatively TRBD1 or TRBD2 (6 bases each). TRBV23-1 is sorted into the ORF group, with uncertain function. This CDR3 is 15 amino acids long. Trimming cost V 4 bases and J 9 bases, with 19 bases left between them. The CDR3: CASSLELRGGGEQFF. CDR3 in DNA: TGCGCCAGCAGTCTGGAACTCCGAGGAGGGGGTGAGCAGTTCTTC.

This sequence joins TRBV4-2 and TRBJ2-1; 7 positions agree with TRBD1. The CDR3 is 15 amino acids. Germline V gene lookup returns CDR1 LGHNA and CDR2 YNFKEQ. Trimming removed 4 bases from V and 5 bases from J; junction bases left unmatched: 8. DNA for the CDR3: TGTGCCAGCAGCCGAGACAGGGTTCCGGACAATGAGCAGTTCTTC. This encodes CASSRDRVPDNEQFF.